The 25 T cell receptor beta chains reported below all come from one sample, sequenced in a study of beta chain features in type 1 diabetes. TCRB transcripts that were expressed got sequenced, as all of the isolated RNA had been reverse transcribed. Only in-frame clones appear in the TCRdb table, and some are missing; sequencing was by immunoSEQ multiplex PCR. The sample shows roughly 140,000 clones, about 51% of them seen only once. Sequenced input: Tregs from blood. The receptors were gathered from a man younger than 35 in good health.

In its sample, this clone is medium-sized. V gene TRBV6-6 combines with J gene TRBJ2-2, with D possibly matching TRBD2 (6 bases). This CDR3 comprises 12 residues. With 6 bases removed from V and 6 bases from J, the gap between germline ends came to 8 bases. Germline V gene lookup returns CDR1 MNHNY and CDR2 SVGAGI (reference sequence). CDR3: CASSQRAGELFF. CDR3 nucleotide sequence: TGTGCCAGCAGCCAGCGGGCCGGGGAGCTGTTTTTT.

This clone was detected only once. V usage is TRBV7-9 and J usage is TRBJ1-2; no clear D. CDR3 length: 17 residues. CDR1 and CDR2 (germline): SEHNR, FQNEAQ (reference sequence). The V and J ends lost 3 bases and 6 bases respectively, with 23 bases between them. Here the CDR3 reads CASSLRREKGTRHGYTF. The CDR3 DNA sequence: TGTGCCAGCAGCTTGCGACGGGAGAAAGGAACAAGACATGGCTACACCTTC.

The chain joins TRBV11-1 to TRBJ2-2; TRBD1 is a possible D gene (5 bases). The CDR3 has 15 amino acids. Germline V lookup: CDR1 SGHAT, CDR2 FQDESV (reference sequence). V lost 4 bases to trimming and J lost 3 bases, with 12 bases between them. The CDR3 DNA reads TGTGCCAGCAGCTACGGCAGGGCGGACACCGGGGAGCTGTTTTTT. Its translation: CASSYGRADTGELFF.

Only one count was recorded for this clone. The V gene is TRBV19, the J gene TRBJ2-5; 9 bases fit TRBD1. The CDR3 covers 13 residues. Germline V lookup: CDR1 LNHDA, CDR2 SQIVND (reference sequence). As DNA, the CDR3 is TGTGCATGTTCGGGGACAGGGTACGAGACCCAGTACTTC. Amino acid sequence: CACSGTGYETQYF.

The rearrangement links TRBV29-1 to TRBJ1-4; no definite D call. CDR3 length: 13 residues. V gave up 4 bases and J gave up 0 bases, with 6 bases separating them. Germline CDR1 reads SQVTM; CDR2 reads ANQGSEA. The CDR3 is CSVVSATNEKLFF. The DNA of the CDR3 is TGCAGCGTTGTGTCAGCAACTAATGAAAAACTGTTTTTT.

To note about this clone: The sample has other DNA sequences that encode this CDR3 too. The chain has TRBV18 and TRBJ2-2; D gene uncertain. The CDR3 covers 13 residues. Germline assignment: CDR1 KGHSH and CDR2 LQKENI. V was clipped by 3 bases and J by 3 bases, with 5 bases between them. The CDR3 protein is CASSPRDTGELFF. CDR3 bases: TGTGCCAGCTCACCTCGGGACACCGGGGAGCTGTTTTTT.

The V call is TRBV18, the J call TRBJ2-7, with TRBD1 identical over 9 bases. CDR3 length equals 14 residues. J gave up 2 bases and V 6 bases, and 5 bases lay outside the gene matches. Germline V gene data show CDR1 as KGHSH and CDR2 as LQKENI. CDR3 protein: CASSAGTGPYEQYF. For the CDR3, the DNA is TGTGCCAGCTCCGCCGGGACAGGGCCCTACGAGCAGTACTTC.

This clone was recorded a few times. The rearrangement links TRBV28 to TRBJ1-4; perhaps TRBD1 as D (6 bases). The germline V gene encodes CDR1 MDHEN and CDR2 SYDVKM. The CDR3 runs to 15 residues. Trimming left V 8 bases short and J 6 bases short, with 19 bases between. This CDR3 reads CASSRPGRGHEKLFF. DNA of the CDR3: TGTGCCAGCTCCCGACCGGGCAGGGGCCATGAAAAACTGTTTTTT.

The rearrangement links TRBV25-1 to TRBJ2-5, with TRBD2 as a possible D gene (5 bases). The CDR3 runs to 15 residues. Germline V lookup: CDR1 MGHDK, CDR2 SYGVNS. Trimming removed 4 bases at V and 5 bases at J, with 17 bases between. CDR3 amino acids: CASSGSFGESETQYF. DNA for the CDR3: TGTGCCAGCAGTGGATCTTTTGGGGAGTCGGAGACCCAGTACTTC.

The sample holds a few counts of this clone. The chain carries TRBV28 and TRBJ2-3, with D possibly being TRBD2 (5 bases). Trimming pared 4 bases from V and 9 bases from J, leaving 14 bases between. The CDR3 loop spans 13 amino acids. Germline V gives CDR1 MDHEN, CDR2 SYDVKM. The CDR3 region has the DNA TGTGCCAGCAGTTCCTCTACGGGGAACACGCAGTATTTT. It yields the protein CASSSSTGNTQYF.

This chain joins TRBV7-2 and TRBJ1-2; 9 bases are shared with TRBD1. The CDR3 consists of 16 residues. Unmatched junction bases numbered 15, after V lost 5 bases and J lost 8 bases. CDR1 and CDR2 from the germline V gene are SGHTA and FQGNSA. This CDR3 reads CASSPTTGGRGEGYTF. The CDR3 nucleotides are TGTGCCAGCAGCCCGACCACAGGGGGCCGAGGAGAGGGCTACACCTTC.

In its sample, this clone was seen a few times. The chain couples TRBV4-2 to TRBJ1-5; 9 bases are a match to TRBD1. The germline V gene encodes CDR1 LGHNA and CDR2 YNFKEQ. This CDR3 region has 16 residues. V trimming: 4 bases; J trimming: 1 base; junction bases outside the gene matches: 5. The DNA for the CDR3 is TGTGCCAGCAGCCGTAACAGGGGGCAAAGCAATCAGCCCCAGCATTTT. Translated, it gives CASSRNRGQSNQPQHF.

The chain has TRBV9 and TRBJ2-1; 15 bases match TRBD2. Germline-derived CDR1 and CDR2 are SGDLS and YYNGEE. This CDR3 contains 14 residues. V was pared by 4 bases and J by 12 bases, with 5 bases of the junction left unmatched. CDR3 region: CASSPRGLAGGQFF. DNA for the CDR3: TGTGCCAGCAGCCCGAGGGGACTAGCGGGAGGGCAGTTCTTC.

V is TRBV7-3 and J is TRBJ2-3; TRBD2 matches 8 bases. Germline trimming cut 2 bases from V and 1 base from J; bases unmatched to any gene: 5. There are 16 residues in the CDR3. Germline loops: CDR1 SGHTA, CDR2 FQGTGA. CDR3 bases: TGTGCCAGCAGCTTATTTAGCGGGACTGGCACAGATACGCAGTATTTT. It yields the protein CASSLFSGTGTDTQYF.

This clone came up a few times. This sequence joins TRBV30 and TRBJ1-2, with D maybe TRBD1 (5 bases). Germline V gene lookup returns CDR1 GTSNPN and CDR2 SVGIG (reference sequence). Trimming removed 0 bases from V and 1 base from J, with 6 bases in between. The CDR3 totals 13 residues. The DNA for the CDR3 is TGTGCCTGGAGTGTCAGGGTTAACTATGGCTACACCTTC. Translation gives CAWSVRVNYGYTF.

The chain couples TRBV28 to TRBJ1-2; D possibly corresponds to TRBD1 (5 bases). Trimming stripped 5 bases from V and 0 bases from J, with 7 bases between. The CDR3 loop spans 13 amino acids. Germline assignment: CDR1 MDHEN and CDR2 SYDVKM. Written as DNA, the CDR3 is TGTGCCAGCAGTCTCAGGGCTAACTATGGCTACACCTTC. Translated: CASSLRANYGYTF.

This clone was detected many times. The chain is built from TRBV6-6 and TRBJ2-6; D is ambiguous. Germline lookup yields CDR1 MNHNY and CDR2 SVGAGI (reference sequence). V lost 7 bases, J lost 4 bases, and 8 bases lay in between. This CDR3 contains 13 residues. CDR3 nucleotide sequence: TGTGCCAGCACCGAAGCGGGGGCCAACGTCCTGACTTTC. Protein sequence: CASTEAGANVLTF.

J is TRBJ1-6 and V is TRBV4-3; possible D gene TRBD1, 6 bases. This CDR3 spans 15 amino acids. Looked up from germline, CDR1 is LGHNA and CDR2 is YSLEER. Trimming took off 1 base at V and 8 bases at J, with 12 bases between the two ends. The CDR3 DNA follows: TGCGCCAGCAGCCAAGTTGCAGGGGAGTATTCACCCCTCCACTTT. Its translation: CASSQVAGEYSPLHF.

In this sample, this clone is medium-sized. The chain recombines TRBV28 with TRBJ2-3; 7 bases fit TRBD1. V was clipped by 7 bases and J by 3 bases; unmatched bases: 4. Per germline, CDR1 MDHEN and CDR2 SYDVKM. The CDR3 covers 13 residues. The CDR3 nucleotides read TGTGCCAGCAACAGGGGCTCGACAGATACGCAGTATTTT. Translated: CASNRGSTDTQYF.

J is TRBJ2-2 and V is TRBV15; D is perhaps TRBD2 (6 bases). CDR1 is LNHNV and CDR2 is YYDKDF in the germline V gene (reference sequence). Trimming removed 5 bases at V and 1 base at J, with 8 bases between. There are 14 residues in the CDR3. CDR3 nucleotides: TGTGCCACCAGCTGGGGGGAGAACACCGGGGAGCTGTTTTTT. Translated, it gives CATSWGENTGELFF.

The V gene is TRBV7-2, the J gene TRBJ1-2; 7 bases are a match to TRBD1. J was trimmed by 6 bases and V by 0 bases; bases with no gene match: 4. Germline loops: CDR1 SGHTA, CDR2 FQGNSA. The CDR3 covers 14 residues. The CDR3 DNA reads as TGTGCCAGCAGCTTAGCGCAGGGGGAGGATGGCTACACCTTC. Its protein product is CASSLAQGEDGYTF. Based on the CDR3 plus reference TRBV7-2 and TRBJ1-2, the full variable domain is GAGVSQSPSNKVTEKGKDVELRCDPISGHTALYWYRQSLGQGLEFLIYFQGNSAPDKSGLPSDRFSAERTGGSVSTLTIQRTQQEDSAVYLCASSLAQGEDGYTFGSGTRLTVV.

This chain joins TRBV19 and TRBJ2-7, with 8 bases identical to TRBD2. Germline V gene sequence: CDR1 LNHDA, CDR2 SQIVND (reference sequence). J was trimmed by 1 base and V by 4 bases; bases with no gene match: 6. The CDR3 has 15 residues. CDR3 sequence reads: CASSRVASGSYEQYF. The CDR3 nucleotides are TGTGCCAGTAGTAGGGTGGCTAGCGGGTCCTACGAGCAGTACTTC.

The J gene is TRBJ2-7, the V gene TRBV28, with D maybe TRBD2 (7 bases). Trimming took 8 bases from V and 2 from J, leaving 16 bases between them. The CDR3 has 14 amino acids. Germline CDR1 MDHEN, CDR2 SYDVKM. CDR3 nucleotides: TGTGCCAGCCAGAGGGGAGGGGGGGCCTACGAGCAGTACTTC. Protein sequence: CASQRGGGAYEQYF.

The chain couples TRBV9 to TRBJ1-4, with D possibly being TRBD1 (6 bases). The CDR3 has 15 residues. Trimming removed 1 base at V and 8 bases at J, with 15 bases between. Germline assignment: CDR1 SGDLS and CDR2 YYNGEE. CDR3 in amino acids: CASSVTNRAGEKLFF. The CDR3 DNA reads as TGTGCCAGCAGCGTAACTAACAGGGCTGGAGAAAAACTGTTTTTT.

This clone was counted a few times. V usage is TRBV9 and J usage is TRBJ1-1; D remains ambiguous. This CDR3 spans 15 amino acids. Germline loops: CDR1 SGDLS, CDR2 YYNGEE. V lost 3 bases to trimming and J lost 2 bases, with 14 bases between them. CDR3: CASSADLRGNTEAFF. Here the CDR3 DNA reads TGTGCCAGCAGCGCAGATCTCCGAGGAAACACTGAAGCTTTCTTT.